These T cell receptor beta chains were read from a single sample in a study of CD8+CD57+ T cells in acquired aplastic anemia. TCRdb itself ran the reads through MiXCR, one entry per CDR3 protein. The sample lists about 220,000 distinct CDR3 sequences, 30% to 40% seen once, with around 1.1% in the top ten. The specimen was sorted CD4+, CD8+, or CD8+CD57+ T cells (not recorded which) from PBMCs. All receptors come from a human donor in good health, serving as a control. Each CDR3 is given with its conserved first and last residue. Each record gives: D gene, V gene, clone size, J gene, CDR3 protein, CDR3 DNA. The D gene is left open where the match is weak. Size values are once, few and many counts, or a class for expanded clones, and some rows have none.

>.|TRBV5-5|few|TRBJ1-5
CASSEGVRIQPQHF
TGTGCCAGCAGTGAGGGGGTAAGGATTCAGCCCCAGCATTTT
>.|TRBV6-5|.|TRBJ1-1
CASSYSSTAAEAFF
TGTGCCAGCAGTTACTCGAGTACAGCAGCTGAAGCTTTCTTT
>TRBD1|TRBV2|many|TRBJ1-6
CASRGPGQGKYNSPLHF
TGTGCCAGCAGAGGCCCGGGACAGGGAAAATATAATTCACCCCTCCACTTT
>.|TRBV25-1|.|TRBJ1-2
CASSLHSTGNYGYTF
TGTGCCAGCAGTTTACATTCTACAGGGAACTATGGCTACACCTTC
>.|TRBV5-1|.|TRBJ1-4
CASSTQGLSEKLFF
TGCGCCAGCAGTACACAGGGATTGAGTGAAAAACTGTTTTTT
>.|TRBV3-1|many|TRBJ1-6
CASSQDEFTLHF
TGTGCCAGCAGCCAAGATGAATTCACCCTCCACTTT
>.|TRBV19|medium-sized|TRBJ1-2
CASGQSAYGYTF
TGTGCCAGTGGGCAGTCCGCCTATGGCTACACCTTC
>.|TRBV20-1|many|TRBJ2-7
CSARDLAAITYEQYF
TGCAGTGCTAGAGATCTGGCGGCTATTACCTACGAGCAGTACTTC
>TRBD2|TRBV24-1|many|TRBJ2-7
CATSDKAGGLYEQYF
TGTGCCACCAGTGACAAAGCGGGAGGGCTATACGAGCAGTACTTC
>.|TRBV20-1|many|TRBJ1-6
CSARDSGRPGGSPLHF
TGCAGTGCTAGAGATTCTGGGAGGCCAGGAGGTTCACCCCTCCACTTT
>TRBD2|TRBV20-1|many|TRBJ2-7
CSARAGGLGEQYF
TGCAGTGCTAGGGCGGGAGGGCTTGGCGAGCAGTACTTC
>TRBD1|TRBV12-3/TRBV12-4|few|TRBJ1-1
CASSARRTGRAEAFF
TGTGCCAGCAGTGCGAGACGGACAGGGCGGGCTGAAGCTTTCTTT
>.|TRBV5-1|.|TRBJ2-7
CASSLGHEQYF
TGCGCCAGCAGCTTGGGACACGAGCAGTACTTC
>.|TRBV29-1|.|TRBJ1-4
CSALRGLNEKLFF
TGCAGCGCCCTCCGGGGACTTAATGAAAAACTGTTTTTT
>TRBD1|TRBV25-1|.|TRBJ1-2
CASSWGQGDYGYTF
TGTGCCAGCAGCTGGGGACAGGGTGACTATGGCTACACCTTC
>TRBD1|TRBV5-4|many|TRBJ1-1
CASSLTGGYTEAFF
TGTGCCAGCAGCTTGACAGGGGGCTACACTGAAGCTTTCTTT
>.|TRBV20-1|many|TRBJ1-1
CSASGSRGNTEAFF
TGCAGTGCTAGCGGTTCCAGAGGAAACACTGAAGCTTTCTTT
>.|TRBV10-3|.|TRBJ1-6
CASSPRQENSPLHF
TGTGCCAGCAGTCCCCGACAGGAAAATTCACCCCTCCACTTT
>TRBD1|TRBV7-6|.|TRBJ2-7
CASSQAGQAYEQYF
TGTGCCAGCAGCCAAGCCGGACAGGCCTACGAGCAGTACTTC
>.|TRBV14|.|TRBJ1-1
CASSQSRGVEAFF
TGTGCCAGCAGCCAATCACGGGGGGTTGAAGCTTTCTTT